This TCR beta chain derives from a study of T cell changes during pregnancy in multiple sclerosis. On this clone: Different DNA sequences within this sample yield the same CDR3.

With 5 bases clipped from V and 1 base from J, the junction kept 7 bases outside the gene matches. Per the germline V gene, CDR1 is SGDLS and CDR2 is YYNGEE. There are 15 residues in the CDR3. TCRdb keeps only in-frame clones here, not all; method: immunoSEQ multiplex PCR. The table includes 100,000 or so clones, roughly 92% detected once. This receptor was identified in a female donor with multiple sclerosis, enrolled in a pregnancy study. The chain recombines TRBV9 with TRBJ1-1; 8 bases are a match to TRBD1. The sample consisted of peripheral blood, taken in the second trimester of pregnancy. CDR3 nucleotides: TGTGCCAGCAGTATAGGGACAGGCGGGAACACTGAAGCTTTCTTT. Encoded protein: CASSIGTGGNTEAFF.